The 17 T cell receptor beta chains below were found in one sample sequenced in a study of OX40 agonist ivuxolimab in advanced cancers. This table comes from immunoSEQ multiplex PCR, and its TCRdb copy is limited to in-frame clones, with some not included. The data show some 84,000 clones, nearly 90% seen once. The sequenced sample was CD4+ or CD8+ T cells sorted from blood, obtained in a trial of the OX40 agonist ivuxolimab. These receptors originate from an adult with an advanced solid tumor such as melanoma, head and neck, liver or kidney cancer.

The chain has TRBV6-6 and TRBJ1-5; a possible D gene is TRBD1 (6 bases). The germline V and J ends were trimmed by 4 bases and 3 bases, with 10 bases remaining between them. This CDR3 has 14 residues. The germline V gene encodes CDR1 MNHNY and CDR2 SVGAGI (reference sequence). The DNA of the CDR3 is TGTGCCAGCAGTTTCCGGGGGCTCAATCAGCCCCAGCATTTT. Its protein product is CASSFRGLNQPQHF.

The chain joins TRBV28 to TRBJ2-3; the D gene is possibly TRBD2 (6 bases). The germline V gene has CDR1 MDHEN and CDR2 SYDVKM. The CDR3 runs to 17 residues. Trimming took 4 bases from V and 5 from J, leaving 22 bases between them. CDR3 loop: CASSSLLSGDRGDTQYF. CDR3 in DNA: TGTGCCAGCAGTTCCCTATTGTCGGGGGATAGGGGAGATACGCAGTATTTT.

This clone has only one observation. The chain uses TRBV28 and TRBJ1-2, with D hard to call. The CDR3 has 12 amino acids. Germline assignment: CDR1 MDHEN and CDR2 SYDVKM. V lost 3 bases and J 7 bases, leaving 9 bases between the germline ends. The CDR3 is CASSLGSGGYTF. Written as DNA, the CDR3 is TGTGCCAGCAGTTTGGGTTCTGGTGGCTACACCTTC.

V usage is TRBV7-6 and J usage is TRBJ2-2; a weak D match, TRBD1 (5 bases). V was pared by 4 bases and J by 2 bases, with 29 bases between. The CDR3 is 21 amino acids. Germline V gene lookup returns CDR1 SGHVS and CDR2 FNYEAQ. CDR3 in amino acids: CASSSSPSPGLSTENTGELFF. CDR3 bases: TGTGCCAGCAGCTCCTCTCCTTCCCCAGGGTTATCCACCGAAAACACCGGGGAGCTGTTTTTT.

V gene TRBV10-3 combines with J gene TRBJ1-1; TRBD1 aligns across 11 bases. V gave up 0 bases and J gave up 5 bases; unmatched junction bases: 5. CDR1 ENHRY and CDR2 SYGVKD come from the germline V gene. The CDR3 consists of 16 residues. The CDR3 region has the DNA TGTGCCATCAGTGAGTCCTTGGGGACAGGGGGGACTGAAGCTTTCTTT. As protein: CAISESLGTGGTEAFF.

This sequence joins TRBV7-2 and TRBJ2-2, with D unresolved. The CDR3 has 15 amino acids. Trimming left V 7 bases short and J 2 bases short, with 14 bases between. The germline CDR1 and CDR2 sequences are SGHTA and FQGNSA. CDR3 sequence: CASTPRTGNTGELFF. The DNA for the CDR3 is TGTGCCAGCACCCCACGGACGGGCAACACCGGGGAGCTGTTTTTT.

This chain uses TRBV6-6 with TRBJ2-7; D tentatively reads TRBD1 or TRBD2 (5 bases each). CDR3 length: 15 amino acids. Looked up from germline, CDR1 is MNHNY and CDR2 is SVGAGI (reference sequence). V was cut by 5 bases and J by 2 bases, with 16 bases left in between. Here the CDR3 DNA reads TGTGCCAGCAGTCCCGGGGCGAATGGACCCTACGAGCAGTACGTC. Residues: CASSPGANGPYEQYV.

The V call is TRBV6-5, the J call TRBJ2-7, with 8 bases lining up with TRBD1. This CDR3 contains 15 residues. Germline CDR1 and CDR2: MNHEY and SVGAGI. With V trimmed by 0 bases and J by 5 bases, 6 bases remained unmatched. The CDR3 here is CASSYSRQGLNEQYF. The CDR3 nucleotides read TGTGCCAGCAGTTACTCTAGACAGGGGCTCAACGAGCAGTACTTC.

The genes are TRBV7-2 and TRBJ2-4; 9 bases map to TRBD2. CDR1 and CDR2 from the germline V gene are SGHTA and FQGNSA. CDR3 length: 15 residues. The junction had 6 bases not matched to a gene; V was cut back by 3 bases and J by 6 bases. Here the CDR3 DNA reads TGTGCCAGCAGCTTCGGCGGGAGGGTGGGAAACATTCAGTACTTC. This codes for CASSFGGRVGNIQYF.

The chain employs TRBV6-5 and TRBJ2-7; 8 nucleotides match TRBD1. The V gene's germline CDR1 is MNHEY and CDR2 SVGAGI. The CDR3 sequence is 14 residues long. The J segment lost 2 bases and the V segment lost 3 bases, leaving 3 bases of the junction unmatched. The CDR3 sequence: CASSYGTGTYEQYF. CDR3 DNA sequence: TGTGCCAGCAGTTATGGGACAGGCACCTACGAGCAGTACTTC.

This chain joins TRBV28 and TRBJ1-6; D possibly corresponds to TRBD1 (5 bases). CDR1 is MDHEN, CDR2 SYDVKM, per germline. The CDR3 has 14 amino acids. Trimming stripped 9 bases from V and 10 bases from J, with 19 bases between. CDR3 residues: CASTQQRGGSPLHF. CDR3 sequence (DNA): TGTGCCAGTACCCAACAGCGGGGCGGATCACCCCTCCACTTT.

The chain employs TRBV7-2 and TRBJ2-1; TRBD2 matches 7 bases. CDR1 and CDR2 from the germline V gene are SGHTA and FQGNSA. V was pared by 1 base and J by 8 bases, with 5 bases of the junction left unmatched. The CDR3 is 14 amino acids. The CDR3 nucleotides read TGTGCCAGCAGCTTAGTACTAGCGAGCGATGAGCAGTTCTTC. Translating it yields CASSLVLASDEQFF.

The chain couples TRBV7-9 to TRBJ2-4; TRBD1 might be the D (6 bases). Trimming left V 9 bases short and J 0 bases short, with 24 bases between. The CDR3 totals 18 residues. The V gene's germline CDR1 is SEHNR and CDR2 FQNEAQ (reference sequence). This chain's CDR3 is CASSKERRTALAKNIQYF. DNA for the CDR3: TGTGCCAGTAGTAAGGAGCGAAGGACAGCGCTAGCCAAAAACATTCAGTACTTC.

The chain uses TRBV10-3 and TRBJ2-2; perhaps TRBD2 as D (6 bases). Trimming cost V 4 bases and J 6 bases, with 12 bases left between them. Germline V gives CDR1 ENHRY, CDR2 SYGVKD. This CDR3 has 14 residues. As DNA, the CDR3 is TGTGCCATCAGTGGCGGGATGTTATCCGGGGAGCTGTTTTTT. Translated: CAISGGMLSGELFF.

The gene calls are TRBV4-1 and TRBJ1-1; D is unclear. From germline, CDR1 is MGHRA and CDR2 YSYEKL. V dropped 3 bases and J dropped 0 bases, with 11 bases sitting between them. The CDR3 has 15 residues. Here the CDR3 reads CASSQPIGVNTEAFF. DNA of the CDR3: TGCGCCAGCAGCCAGCCTATCGGGGTGAACACTGAAGCTTTCTTT.

Only a few counts were recorded for this clone. At the DNA level, this CDR3 is encoded by other sequences in the same sample as well. The V and J genes are TRBV4-1 and TRBJ2-5; 7 positions match TRBD1. In germline, CDR1 is MGHRA, CDR2 YSYEKL. This CDR3 region has 17 residues. The V segment lost 5 bases and the J segment 5 bases; nucleotides outside the gene matches: 17. The CDR3 loop is CASSDKGGRERFETQYF. Written as DNA, the CDR3 is TGCGCCAGCAGCGACAAAGGGGGCAGGGAAAGGTTCGAGACCCAGTACTTC.

This chain joins TRBV7-2 and TRBJ2-5; D uncertain. The V end was cut by 1 base, the J end by 4 bases, with 10 bases between. Germline-derived CDR1 and CDR2 are SGHTA and FQGNSA. CDR3 size: 14 residues. The CDR3 region has the DNA TGTGCCAGCAGCTTAGTACGTGGGCCAGAGACCCAGTACTTC. Its translation is CASSLVRGPETQYF.